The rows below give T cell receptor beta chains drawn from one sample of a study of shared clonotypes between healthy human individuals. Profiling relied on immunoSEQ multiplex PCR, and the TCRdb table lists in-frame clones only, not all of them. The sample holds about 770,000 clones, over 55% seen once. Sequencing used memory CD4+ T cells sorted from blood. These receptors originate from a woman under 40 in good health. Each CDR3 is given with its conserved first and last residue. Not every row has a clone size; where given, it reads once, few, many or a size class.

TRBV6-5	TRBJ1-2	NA	CASSYGAGGADGYTF
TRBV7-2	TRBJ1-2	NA	CASSLVLLDGYTF
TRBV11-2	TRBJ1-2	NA	CASSPILDYGYTF
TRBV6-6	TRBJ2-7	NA	CASSQQGDSYEQYF
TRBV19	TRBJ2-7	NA	CASSGREKQYF
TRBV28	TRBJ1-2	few	CASSLQLTGYTF
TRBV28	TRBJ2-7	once	CASSLDRSYYEQYF
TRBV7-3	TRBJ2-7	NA	CASSAGGGGKEYEQYF
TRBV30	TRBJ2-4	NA	CAWSVFRGGASKNIQYF
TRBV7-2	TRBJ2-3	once	CASSLGQAPDTQYF
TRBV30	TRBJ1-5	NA	CAWSVGGPQHF
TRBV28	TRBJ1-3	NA	CASSRGLPPGTIYF
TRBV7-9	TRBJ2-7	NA	CASPGHEQYF
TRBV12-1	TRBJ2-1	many	CASSPGQLCSYNEQFF
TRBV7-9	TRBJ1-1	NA	CASSLDTPKLPAFF
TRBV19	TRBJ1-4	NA	CASSWGQGLTNEKLFF
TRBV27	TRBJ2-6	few	CASSLSSSSSGANVLTF
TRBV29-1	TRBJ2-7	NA	CSVVGQGHYEQYF
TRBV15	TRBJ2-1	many	CATSRSGSGRNEQFF
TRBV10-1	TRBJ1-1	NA	CASSDKGRPPAFF
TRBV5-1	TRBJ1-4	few	CASSLGGVGANEKLFF
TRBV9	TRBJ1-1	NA	CASSPQAGGMNTEAFF
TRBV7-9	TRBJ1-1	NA	CASRMVGSNGRTEAFF
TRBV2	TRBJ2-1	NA	CASSALAGVNEQFF
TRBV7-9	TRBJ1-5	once	CASSLTSEGQPQHF
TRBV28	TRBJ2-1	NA	CASSIPDGYNEQFF
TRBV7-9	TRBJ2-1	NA	CASSPGLAGVYEQFF
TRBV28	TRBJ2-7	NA	CASLRTGLSYEQYF
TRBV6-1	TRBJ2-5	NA	CASSDGVSETQYF
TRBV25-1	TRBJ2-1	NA	CAIALAGGTNEQFF
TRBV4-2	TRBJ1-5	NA	CASSQTGYSNQPQHF
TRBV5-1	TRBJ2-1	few	CASSLSSGGYNEQFF
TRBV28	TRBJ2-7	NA	CASSGTGSGEQYF
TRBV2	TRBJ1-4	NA	CASSEFRAEKLFF
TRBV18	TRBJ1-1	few	CASSFGTGDGEAFF
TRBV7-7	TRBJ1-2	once	CASSLGAGAGLPERGYTF